Here is one TCR beta chain with its context. Its antigen is not yet known. No base quality values were provided; no much bigger clone lies one nucleotide off. The sample originates from a study of T cell responses to AZD1222 COVID-19 vaccine (dated by TCRdb to the early 2020s). About the study as a whole: Because spike-specific TCR depth and breadth did not differ between the two schedules, AZD1222 recipients who got a second dose at roughly 4 weeks were pooled with those who got a second dose at roughly 12 weeks. A total of 233 trial participants underwent TCR sequencing, of whom 207 had received two doses of AZD1222 and around 26 had received two doses of the MenACWY control vaccine. Trial participants were enrolled into age subgroups of 18-55, 56-69 and 70-plus years, which contained about 150, 28 and 57 TCR-sequenced participants, respectively.

The time point label, read with the paper, signifies: baseline before first vaccination. Vaccinee samples came from UK trials COV001 and COV002, including a single-blind randomized controlled phase 2/3 trial of AZD1222 (ChAdOx1 nCoV-19) in healthy adults. Trial participant PBMC samples were collected at day 0 and day 28 after the second dose for TCRbeta chain sequencing. The CDR3 regions of human TCRbeta chains were subjected to immunosequencing. The authors' analysis ran thus. TCRs in the repertoires were matched against a reference library of SARS-CoV-2-specific TCRs that had been generated with the MIRA antigen-specificity platform. Breadth was defined as the fraction of unique TCRs that were SARS-CoV-2-associated, and depth was defined as the fraction of total T cells that were SARS-CoV-2-associated. Using the MIRA data, every spike-specific TCR was mapped to the spike region that the TCR reacted to and assigned to either a CD4 or a CD8 class. Log10-transformed breadth and depth values were compared by one-way ANOVA with Sidak's multiple comparisons tests. The table was pulled from immuneACCESS by TCRdb, which kept in-frame rearrangements only. Such tables lose some clones; where checked, under half of the loss comes from unresolved V genes, and the rest has no known cause. The V and J calls and the clone size are those of that table, but D and trimming were determined from the DNA. This sample gives about 130,000 clones in total; 88% of them show up just once. Jointly, the top ten make up about 5% of the sample.

Deletion took 1 base off V and 5 bases off J, with a span of 10 bases between the germline ends. From the cysteine through the phenylalanine, the CDR3 covers 14 amino acids. Only the CDR3 part of the read is kept: 42 bases, read in frame from the first base. The germline V gene encodes CDR1 KGHDR and CDR2 SFDVKD. Broader findings and caveats from the paper: Because no day 14 peak-response samples were available, the repertoires could be characterized only after the peak T cell response. Participants were mostly white British and included more females than males, and it was suggested by the authors that clonal diversity may have been underestimated. CD4 TCRs associated with the vaccine covered the entire spike protein, and the dominant responses were in regions 160-218 and 743-854. In the small 56-69-year group, the increase in depth fell short of significance, most likely because of low power. Conclusions about previously exposed vaccinees are limited, since just five to seven AZD1222 recipients were seropositive for SARS-CoV-2 at baseline. After two AZD1222 doses, spike-specific TCR breadth and depth were significantly higher than at day 0 and than in MenACWY recipients. Nearly half of unique spike-specific TCRs reportedly recognized epitopes outside regions mutated in the B.1.351 and B.1.1.7 variants.

This clonotype was obtained from an adult in good health. The sequenced sample was peripheral blood, obtained on day 0 of AZD1222 vaccination. The chain couples TRBV24-1 to TRBJ1-2, with no reliable assignment of the D segment. The CDR3: CATSDLSQVYGYTF. At the DNA level, the sequence is TGTGCCACCAGTGATTTAAGTCAGGTTTATGGCTACACCTTC.